This entry concerns a single T cell receptor (beta chain). The antigen is undetermined. This entry is derived from a study of cytomegalovirus exposure and HLA in healthy donors. It was with 60 Vbeta and 13 Jbeta primers that the PCR ran. Here immunoSEQ multiplex PCR was the method, and the copy in TCRdb shows in-frame clones only, minus some. Of roughly 160,000 clones in the sample, about 65% were seen once. Study observations and caveats: A prior analysis recorded that most TCR beta V segments were productive about 90% or about 30% of the time. Later on, analysis showed that most CMV-associated TCR beta chains appeared to be HLA-restricted.

Germline trimming cut 6 bases from V and 0 bases from J; bases unmatched to any gene: 6. The CDR3 loop spans 15 amino acids. Per germline, CDR1 SNHLY and CDR2 FYNNEI. This receptor was identified in a girl between 10 and 17 years old in good health and CMV-seronegative. This chain joins TRBV2 and TRBJ2-7, with 9 bases that match TRBD1. The sample was PBMCs. Here the CDR3 reads CASSLTGGSSYEQYF. The CDR3 region has the DNA TGTGCCAGCAGCCTGACAGGGGGTAGCTCCTACGAGCAGTACTTC.